Included here is one TCR beta chain sequence, with context. Its antigen is unidentified. This CDR3 spans 16 amino acids. Germline CDR1 SGHTA, CDR2 FQGNSA. V was cut by 1 base and J by 4 bases, with 14 bases left in between. These data come from a study of T cell responses to AZD1222 COVID-19 vaccine. Using immunoSEQ multiplex PCR, the repertoire was profiled, and TCRdb retains in-frame clones only, with some absent. In the table there are 140,000 to 150,000 clones, about 92% of which are singletons. Findings and limits, study-wide: Spike-specific TCR repertoires showed rising breadth and depth after two AZD1222 doses. Donors in the cohort were predominantly white British and more often female, and clonal diversity was possibly underestimated. Baseline serostatus was positive in only a handful of AZD1222 recipients.

The V call is TRBV7-2, the J call TRBJ2-1; no firm D call. This receptor was taken from an adult who had recovered from COVID-19. This specimen consisted of peripheral blood, obtained after recovery from COVID-19. The CDR3 sequence is CASSLVVNRVYNEQFF. The CDR3 DNA reads as TGTGCCAGCAGCTTAGTGGTGAACCGGGTATACAATGAGCAGTTCTTC.